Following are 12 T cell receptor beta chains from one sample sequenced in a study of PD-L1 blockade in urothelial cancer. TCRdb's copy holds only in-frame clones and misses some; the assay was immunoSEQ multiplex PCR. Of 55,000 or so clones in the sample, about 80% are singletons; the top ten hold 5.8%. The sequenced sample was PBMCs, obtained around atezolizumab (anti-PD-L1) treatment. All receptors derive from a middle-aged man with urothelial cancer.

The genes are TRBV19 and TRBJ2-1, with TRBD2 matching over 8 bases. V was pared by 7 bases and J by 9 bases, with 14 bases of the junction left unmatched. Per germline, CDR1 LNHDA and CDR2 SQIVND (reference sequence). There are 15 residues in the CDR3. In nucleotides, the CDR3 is TGTGCCAGTACCTACATATACGGGAGGGCCCCTGAGCAGTTCTTC. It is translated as CASTYIYGRAPEQFF.

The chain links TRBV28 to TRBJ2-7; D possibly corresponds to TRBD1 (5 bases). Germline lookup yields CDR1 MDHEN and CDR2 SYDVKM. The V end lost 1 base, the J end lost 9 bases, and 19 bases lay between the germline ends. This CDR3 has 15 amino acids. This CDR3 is CASSLSSGYIGRQYF. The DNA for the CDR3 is TGTGCCAGCAGTTTATCTTCAGGGTACATTGGGCGGCAGTACTTC.

CDR3 amino acids: CASSSGLAGGGNEQFF. In nucleotides, the CDR3 is TGTGCCAGCAGCTCGGGACTAGCGGGAGGTGGGAATGAGCAGTTCTTC. This rearrangement joins TRBV7-3 to TRBJ2-1; TRBD2 matches at 15 bases. The CDR3 extends over 16 amino acids. Germline lookup yields CDR1 SGHTA and CDR2 FQGTGA. V was clipped by 4 bases and J by 7 bases; unmatched bases: 5.

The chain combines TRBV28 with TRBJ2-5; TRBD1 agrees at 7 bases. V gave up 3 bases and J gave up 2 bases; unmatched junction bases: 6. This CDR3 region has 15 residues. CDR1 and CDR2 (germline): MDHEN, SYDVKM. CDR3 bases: TGTGCCAGCAGTTTCGTAGGGGGCCTACAAGAGACCCAGTACTTC. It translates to CASSFVGGLQETQYF.

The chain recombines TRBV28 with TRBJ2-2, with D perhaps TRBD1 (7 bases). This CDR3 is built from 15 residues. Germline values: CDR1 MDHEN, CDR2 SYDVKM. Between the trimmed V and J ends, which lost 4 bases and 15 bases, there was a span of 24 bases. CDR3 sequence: CASSSNPGGYPAVFF. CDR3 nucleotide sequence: TGTGCCAGCAGTTCAAACCCAGGGGGGTATCCGGCGGTGTTTTTT.

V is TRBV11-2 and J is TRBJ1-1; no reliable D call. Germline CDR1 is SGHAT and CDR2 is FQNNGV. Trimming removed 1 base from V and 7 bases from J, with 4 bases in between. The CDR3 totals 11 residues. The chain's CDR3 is CASSLGVEAFF. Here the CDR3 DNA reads TGTGCCAGCAGCTTAGGAGTTGAAGCTTTCTTT. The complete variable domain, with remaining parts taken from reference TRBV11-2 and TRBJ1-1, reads EAGVAQSPRYKIIEKRQSVAFWCNPISGHATLYWYQQILGQGPKLLIQFQNNGVVDDSQLPKDRFSAERLKGVDSTLKIQPAKLEDSAVYLCASSLGVEAFFGQGTRLTVV.

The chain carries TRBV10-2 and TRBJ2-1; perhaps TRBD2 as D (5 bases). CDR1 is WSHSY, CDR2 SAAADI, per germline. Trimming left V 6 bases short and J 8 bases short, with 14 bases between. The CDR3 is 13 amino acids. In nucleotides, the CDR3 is TGCGCCAGCAGCCTTGCCGAGCGGCATGAGCAGTTCTTC. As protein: CASSLAERHEQFF.

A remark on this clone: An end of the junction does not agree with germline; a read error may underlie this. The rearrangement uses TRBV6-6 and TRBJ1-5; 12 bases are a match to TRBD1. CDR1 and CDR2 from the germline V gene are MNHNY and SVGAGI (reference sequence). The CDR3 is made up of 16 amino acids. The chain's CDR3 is CASSFPGTGGNQPQHF. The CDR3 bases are TGTGCCAGCAGTTTCCCCGGGACAGGGGGCAACCAGCCCCAGCATTTT.

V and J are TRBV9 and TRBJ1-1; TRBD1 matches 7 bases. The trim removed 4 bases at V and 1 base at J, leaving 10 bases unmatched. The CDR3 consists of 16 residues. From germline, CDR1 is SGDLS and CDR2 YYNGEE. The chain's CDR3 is CASSQGLRGANTEAFF. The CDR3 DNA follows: TGTGCCAGCAGCCAGGGTCTCAGGGGGGCGAACACTGAAGCTTTCTTT.

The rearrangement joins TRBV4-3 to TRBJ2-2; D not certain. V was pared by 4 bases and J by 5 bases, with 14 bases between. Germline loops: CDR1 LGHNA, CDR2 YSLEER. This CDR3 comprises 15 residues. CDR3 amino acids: CASSRQAGQTGELFF. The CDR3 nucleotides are TGCGCCAGCAGCCGTCAAGCCGGTCAAACCGGGGAGCTGTTTTTT.

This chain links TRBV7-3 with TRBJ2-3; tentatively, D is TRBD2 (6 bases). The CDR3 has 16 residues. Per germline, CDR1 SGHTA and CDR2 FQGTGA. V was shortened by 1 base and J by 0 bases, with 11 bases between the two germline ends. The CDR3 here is CASSLMGGASTDTQYF. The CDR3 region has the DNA TGTGCCAGCAGCTTAATGGGCGGGGCTAGCACAGATACGCAGTATTTT.

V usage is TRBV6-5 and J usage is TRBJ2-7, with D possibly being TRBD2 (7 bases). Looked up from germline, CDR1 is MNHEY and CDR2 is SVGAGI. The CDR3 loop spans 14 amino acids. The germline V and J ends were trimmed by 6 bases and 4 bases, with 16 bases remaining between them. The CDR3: CASRDSGKAYEQYF. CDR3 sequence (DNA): TGTGCCAGCAGGGACAGCGGGAAGGCTTACGAGCAGTACTTC.